One T cell receptor (beta chain) is described in this entry. Its antigen target is currently unknown. Base qualities are not provided; no much larger clone lies one nucleotide away. The data belong to a study of cytomegalovirus exposure and HLA in healthy donors (dated by TCRdb to about 2017). Study-level background: According to an earlier analysis of a few hundred of the donors, some 180 million T cells yielded 90 million to 130 million unique TCR beta sequences and about 300 Gb of sequence data. Roughly 300 gigabases of sequencing data and 70 million to 95 million unique TCR sequences made up an early release that covered about 640 HLA-typed donors. Of the roughly 400 genotyped donors, around 81% fell in the genetic ancestry cluster associated with self-reported Caucasian donors. The aim of the study was to test whether cataloging public T cell receptors could identify signatures of past pathogen exposure. The T cell repertoires of several hundred subjects were profiled by immunosequencing and related to cytomegalovirus serostatus. A separate validation cohort of 90 to 150 different subjects was used in addition to the roughly 700-subject first cohort. To predict cytomegalovirus infection status, the study brought together high-throughput TCR immunosequencing, statistical association of individual TCRs with disease status, and machine learning. A later analysis re-examined previously published TCR beta repertoires from about 670 donors and added high-resolution HLA genotyping to investigate patterns of TCR occurrence. In the later analysis, no new phenotypic data were used to find candidate immune exposures; instead, reliance was placed on TCR beta sequences and their occurrence across donors. To decide whether each TCR beta V gene segment behaved as functional or pseudogenic, an earlier analysis of over 500 of the donors relied on high-throughput TCR beta sequencing. Donor age, sex, ethnicity and CMV serostatus were collected together with the repertoire data. A later genetic analysis took genome-wide SNP genotypes for about 65% of the 666 donors and used that subset as a discovery cohort. All discovery cohort repertoires had been generated on a single sequencing platform. Class I and class II HLA loci were covered by the typing at four-digit resolution. The number of typed donors differed by locus: about 629-640 for A, B, C, DRB1 and DQB1; approximately 520 for DQA1; some 610 for DPA1; and roughly 490 for DPB1. Five DR-DQ haplotypes were treated as single units for association and clustering because of strong linkage in the cohort. Among almost 400 genotyped donors of the cohort, an average of approximately 230,000 unique TCR beta nucleotide sequences were sequenced per donor, about a sixth of them non-productive.

Library prep was done by the immunoSEQ multiplex PCR assay. A mixture of 60 forward primers for TCR Vbeta segments and 13 reverse primers for TCR Jbeta segments was used in the multiplex PCR. The CDR3 region of rearranged TCR beta genes was amplified from genomic DNA with a multiplex PCR assay. The amplified TCR beta libraries were sequenced on the Illumina HiSeq System as 87-base-pair reads. The authors' analysis ran thus. Across the 500 to 700 repertoires, a later analysis counted roughly 84 million unique TCR beta chains, around 10 million of which were shared by at least two donors. A nearest-neighbor algorithm error-corrected the raw reads and collapsed the reads into unique sequences, merging closely related sequences to remove PCR and sequencing errors. To assign V, D and J gene segments, CDR3 sequences were aligned to IMGT reference sequences. Each retained sequence needed at least a six-nucleotide match to both a V gene segment and a J gene segment. A rearrangement was called productive if the CDR3 had no stop codons and remained in frame with V and J, and every other rearrangement was called non-productive. CDR3 was defined according to IMGT convention as the region running from the second conserved V-encoded cysteine to the conserved J-encoded phenylalanine. Sequences without an unambiguous match to a single V gene segment were excluded from the earlier analysis of 587 of the donors. An earlier analysis of 587 of the donors classified V segments as functional when productive rearrangements were above 56.7% and as segregating when the standard deviation between donors was above 5%. To diagnose cytomegalovirus status from the catalog of TCR beta chain sequences, a statistical classification framework was built. A later analysis assigned V and J genes by comparing TCR nucleotide sequences with IMGT/GENE-DB human TR gene sequences. In a later analysis, CDR3 sequences and most-parsimonious VDJ recombination scenarios were assigned using the TCRdist pipeline. In a later analysis, every TCR beta chain was defined by the combination of its CDR3 amino acid sequence and its V-gene family, and reads without a unique V-gene family were dropped. To address suspected cross-contamination and a sequencing artifact, a later analysis removed some 620 highly shared, low-generation-probability nucleotide sequences. For each public chain, a later analysis derived a clonal expansion index from normalized ranks of inferred template counts within each repertoire. Generation probabilities in a later analysis came from a VDJ recombination model fitted to out-of-frame rearrangements, and those results were checked against IGoR. A later analysis scored TCR-TCR, TCR-HLA and TCR-CMV co-occurrence with hypergeometric tests, applying a repertoire-size bias correction to TCR pairs. False discovery rates were estimated in a later analysis by permuting HLA or CMV assignments 20 times. In a later analysis, co-occurring TCRs were grouped using DBSCAN, with TCRdist sequence similarity added in when clustering inside HLA-allele-positive subsets. Co-occurrence clustering excluded repertoires with fewer than 30,000 or more than 120,000 public chains, plus five with anomalous nucleotide sharing. The table was pulled from immuneACCESS by TCRdb, which kept in-frame rearrangements only. Such tables lose some clones; where checked, under half of the loss comes from unresolved V genes, and the rest has no known cause. D and trimming were read from the DNA, whereas the V and J calls and clone size are those reported in that table. This sample holds about 160,000 clones; almost 85% were observed only once. Roughly 1% of the sample is taken by the ten largest.

Reading the germline V gene gives CDR1 SNHLY and CDR2 FYNNEI. Inclusive of the bounding cysteine and phenylalanine, the CDR3 is 14 residues long. Of all the DNA, just the CDR3 is kept, 42 bases in frame from base 1. Cut back by 10 bases and 0 bases, the V and J ends lie 16 bases apart. The cohort was made up of 666 healthy bone marrow donors. At the time of sampling, all cohort members were nominally healthy, though unrecorded immune exposures were likely present. The donor was CMV seronegative and was included in the group of a few hundred seronegative cohort members. A peripheral blood sample was collected from each donor, and TCR beta sequencing was performed on peripheral blood mononuclear cells. The Qiagen DNeasy Blood Extraction Kit was used to extract genomic DNA from the blood cell samples. Points the paper makes about the study in general: The classifier was reported to diagnose cytomegalovirus status with high specificity and sensitivity in both the original cohort and the validation cohort. Correlated functional status among segregating V segments might reflect linkage disequilibrium, but an unknown experimental factor could not be ruled out. The presence/absence analyses assumed that sequencing depth was roughly uniform across donors, and that assumption may not be true. An association between a missense DCLRE1C variant and V-gene and J-gene trimming of TCR beta chains was found in a later genetic analysis and replicated in an independent cohort. A further reported finding was that TCR beta sequences accurately predicted the HLA-A and HLA-B alleles for most subjects in the first cohort. CMV serostatus was the only immune exposure information available for the cohort. A few of the identified cytomegalovirus-associated TCR beta chains were confirmed in vitro to be specific for cytomegalovirus antigens. In a later analysis, HLA-associated TCR beta chains showed more clonal expansion and lower generation probabilities than non-associated chains that were equally common. In a later genetic analysis, fewer N-insertions in productive TCRs were reported among donors in an Asian-associated ancestry cluster than the roughly 640-donor mean. Across donors, most TCR sequences were observed very rarely, whereas some public TCRs were present in many individuals. In this cohort, only TCR beta chains were sequenced, and detectable features were limited by the absence of alpha or paired-chain data. Because HLA typing was unavailable for some donors at each locus, only the typed subset was used in association tests. In the study, approximately 150 TCR beta chains were listed as associated with cytomegalovirus. When HLA alleles, especially DR and DQ, strongly co-occurred, attributing TCR associations to individual alleles was difficult. In a later analysis, TCR association rates were found to vary across HLA loci, with the most associated TCRs seen for DRB1 alleles and the fewest for HLA-C alleles. A cluster of highly shared sequence variants was judged likely to be a technical artifact of the sequencing pipeline. Some IMGT-functional V segments, including TRBV6-2 and TRBV6-3, could not be distinguished by the 87-base-pair reads and were therefore excluded. According to the authors, the approach could potentially be generalized to other disease states and immunological phenotypes. A later analysis reported that several top co-occurrence clusters appeared linked to parvovirus B19, influenza, CMV and Epstein-Barr virus. In an earlier analysis of some 640 of the donors, most TCR beta V segments were observed in productive rearrangements about 87% or about 30% of the time, broadly matching IMGT annotations. A later analysis associated 15,000 to 20,000 TCR beta sequences with specific HLA alleles at a false discovery rate of 0.05. A later analysis found that most CMV-associated TCR beta chains appeared HLA-restricted, with HLA associations seemingly driven largely by CMV exposure. The earlier analysis of 587 of the donors excluded 15 to 20 rarely observed V segments, including chromosome 9 orphons, because counts were too low.

Rearrangement joined TRBV2 to TRBJ2-7; the D gene is not confidently resolved. The TCR originated in a man aged 30-40 years in good health and CMV-seronegative. Material for sequencing was PBMCs. In nucleotide form, the sequence is TGTGCCACCCGGAACGCAGGCAACTCCTACGAGCAGTACTTC. Its protein is CATRNAGNSYEQYF.